A single sample is the source of the 3 T cell receptor beta chains below, sequenced in a study of PD-1 blockade in classical Hodgkin lymphoma. The patients all showed relapse after autologous stem cell transplantation, while their brentuximab vedotin exposure varied. TCRdb's copy holds only in-frame clones and misses some; the assay was immunoSEQ multiplex PCR. The table includes fewer than 110,000 clones, around 89% detected once. The input for sequencing was peripheral blood mononuclear cells (PBMCs), taken before the second cycle of nivolumab. Receptors were obtained from a human donor with classical Hodgkin lymphoma.

V and J are TRBV30 and TRBJ1-1; D not certain. Trimming stripped 5 bases from V and 1 base from J, with 11 bases between. Germline-derived CDR1 and CDR2 are GTSNPN and SVGIG (reference sequence). This CDR3 spans 13 amino acids. CDR3 bases: TGTGCCTGGGATCCTGGGTCGAACACTGAAGCTTTCTTT. Translated, it gives CAWDPGSNTEAFF.

This sequence joins TRBV7-9 and TRBJ2-7; D gene uncertain. CDR3 size: 11 residues. Germline CDR1 and CDR2: SEHNR and FQNEAQ (reference sequence). V was clipped by 7 bases and J by 6 bases, with 10 bases between them. The CDR3 nucleotides are TGTGCCAGCAAAAGGTTGTCCGAGCAGTACTTC. It encodes CASKRLSEQYF. Combining the CDR3 with reference TRBV7-9 and TRBJ2-7 gives the whole variable domain DTGVSQNPRHKITKRGQNVTFRCDPISEHNRLYWYRQTLGQGPEFLTYFQNEAQLEKSRLLSDRFSAERPKGSFSTLEIQRTEQGDSAMYLCASKRLSEQYFGPGTRLTVT.

The chain uses TRBV11-2 and TRBJ2-3; no firm D call. The CDR3 is made up of 15 amino acids. V lost 1 base to trimming and J lost 4 bases, with 12 bases between them. The germline V gene encodes CDR1 SGHAT and CDR2 FQNNGV. This CDR3 is CASSLVGGDPDTQYF. The CDR3 DNA follows: TGTGCCAGCAGCTTAGTCGGTGGGGATCCAGATACGCAGTATTTT.